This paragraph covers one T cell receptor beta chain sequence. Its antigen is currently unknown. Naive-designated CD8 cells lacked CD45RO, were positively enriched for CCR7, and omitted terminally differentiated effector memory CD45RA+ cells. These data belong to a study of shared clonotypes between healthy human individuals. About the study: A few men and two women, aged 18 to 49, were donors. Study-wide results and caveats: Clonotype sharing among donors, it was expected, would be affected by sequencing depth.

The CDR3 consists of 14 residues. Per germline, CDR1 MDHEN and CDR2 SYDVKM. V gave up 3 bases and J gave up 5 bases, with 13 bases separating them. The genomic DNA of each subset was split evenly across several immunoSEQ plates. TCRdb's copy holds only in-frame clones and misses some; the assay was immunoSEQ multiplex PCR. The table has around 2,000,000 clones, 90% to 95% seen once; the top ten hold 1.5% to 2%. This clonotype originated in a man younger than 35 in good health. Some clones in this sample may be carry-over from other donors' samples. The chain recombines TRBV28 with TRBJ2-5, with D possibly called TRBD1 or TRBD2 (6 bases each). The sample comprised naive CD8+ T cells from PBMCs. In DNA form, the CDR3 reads TGTGCCAGCAGTTTTCCAGGGGAGGTTGAGACCCAGTACTTC. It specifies CASSFPGEVETQYF. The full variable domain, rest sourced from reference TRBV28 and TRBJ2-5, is DVKVTQSSRYLVKRTGEKVFLECVQDMDHENMFWYRQDPGLGLRLIYFSYDVKMKEKGDIPEGYSVSREKKERFSLILESASTNQTSMYLCASSFPGEVETQYFGPGTRLLVL.